The 22 T cell receptor beta chains in this list originate from one sample, sequenced in a study of blood T cell repertoires in COVID-19 (dated by TCRdb to about 2020). Library preparation was by the immunoSEQ multiplex PCR assay. What TCRdb holds here is the immuneACCESS table cut down to in-frame rearrangements. Part of the clones is not present; checked against another copy, under half of the missing clones reflect an unresolved V gene, and the others are unexplained. In all, the sample holds 110,000 to 150,000 clones, and around 80% of those were seen once. In total, the top ten clones hold approximately 1.6% of the sample. The sequencing sample was made of PBMCs or T cells enriched from blood (not recorded which). These receptors all come from a woman aged 18-29 years who had been exposed to COVID-19.

This chain connects TRBV7-2 to TRBJ1-1, with D tentatively TRBD1 (5 bases). This CDR3 region has 15 residues. Germline V gene data show CDR1 as SGHTA and CDR2 as FQGNSA. V shed 1 base and J shed 6 bases, with 15 bases lying between them. The CDR3 sequence is CASSLGLGGKAEAFF. The CDR3 DNA reads TGTGCCAGCAGCTTAGGGTTGGGGGGGAAGGCTGAAGCTTTCTTT.

The CDR3 coding sequence is TGTGCCAGCAGTTTATGGGCAGTCAATGGCTACACCTTC. Its translation is CASSLWAVNGYTF. V gene TRBV12-3 or TRBV12-4 combines with J gene TRBJ1-2; D is unresolved. This CDR3 comprises 13 residues. Trimming removed 2 bases from V and 6 bases from J, with 10 bases in between.

This clone was seen a few times. J is TRBJ2-3 and V is TRBV7-9, with D maybe TRBD2 (6 bases). Deletions cut 0 bases from V and 4 bases from J, with 8 bases between. The CDR3 extends over 14 amino acids. CDR1 is SEHNR and CDR2 is FQNEAQ in the germline V gene (reference sequence). CDR3 in DNA: TGTGCCAGCAGCTTAGCAGGGACTTCAGATACGCAGTATTTT. Its translation: CASSLAGTSDTQYF.

This chain uses TRBV6-2 or TRBV6-3 with TRBJ1-2; D uncertain. The CDR3 is made up of 11 amino acids. V was pared by 5 bases and J by 3 bases, with 4 bases between. Germline V gene sequence: CDR1 MNHEY, CDR2 SVGEGT. The CDR3 nucleotides are TGTGCCAGCAGTCCCGACTATGGCTACACCTTC. Translated: CASSPDYGYTF.

This rearrangement joins TRBV4-2 to TRBJ2-7; the match to TRBD2 covers 8 bases. CDR1 and CDR2 from the germline V gene are LGHNA and YNFKEQ. V was pared by 3 bases and J by 7 bases, with 14 bases of the junction left unmatched. The CDR3 spans 16 residues. The CDR3 coding sequence is TGTGCCAGCAGCCATAACGGGCTAGCGGGCCTAAGGGAGCAGTACTTC. The encoded protein is CASSHNGLAGLREQYF.

The rearrangement uses TRBV2 and TRBJ2-5, with TRBD1 identical over 8 bases. Germline V gene sequence: CDR1 SNHLY, CDR2 FYNNEI. This CDR3 spans 14 amino acids. Trimming cost V 6 bases and J 2 bases; bases outside gene matches: 5. The CDR3 spells CASRRTGGQETQYF. The CDR3 DNA follows: TGTGCCAGCAGAAGAACAGGGGGACAAGAGACCCAGTACTTC. The complete variable domain, with remaining parts taken from reference TRBV2 and TRBJ2-5, reads EPEVTQTPSHQVTQMGQEVILRCVPISNHLYFYWYRQILGQKVEFLVSFYNNEISEKSEIFDDQFSVERPDGSNFTLKIRSTKLEDSAMYFCASRRTGGQETQYFGPGTRLLVL.

This chain uses TRBV18 with TRBJ2-3; 8 nucleotides match TRBD2. The CDR3 runs to 16 residues. CDR1 and CDR2 from the germline V gene are KGHSH and LQKENI. V trimming: 0 bases; J trimming: 3 bases; junction bases outside the gene matches: 5. CDR3 region: CASSPPMVAGTDTQYF. The CDR3 DNA sequence: TGTGCCAGCTCACCACCGATGGTAGCGGGAACAGATACGCAGTATTTT.

Concerning this clone: The junction and the germline gene differ at one end; a read error may be behind it. The V and J genes are TRBV6-4 and TRBJ2-3; 11 bases map to TRBD1. CDR1 MRHNA and CDR2 SNTAGT come from the germline V gene. The CDR3 consists of 15 residues. In nucleotides, the CDR3 is TGTGCCAACAGTGACCGGACAGGGGGCAGAGATACGCAGTATTTT. Translating gives CANSDRTGGRDTQYF.

J is TRBJ2-1 and V is TRBV5-1; a possible D gene is TRBD1 (5 bases). Germline assignment: CDR1 SGHRS and CDR2 YFSETQ. Deletions cut 0 bases from V and 4 bases from J, with 8 bases between. The CDR3 is 14 residues long. The CDR3: CASSLEQVYNEQFF. In DNA, the CDR3 is TGCGCCAGCAGCTTGGAACAGGTTTACAATGAGCAGTTCTTC.

This chain connects TRBV27 to TRBJ1-5; 8 bases map to TRBD1. The J segment lost 5 bases and the V segment lost 3 bases, leaving 6 bases of the junction unmatched. CDR1 MNHEY and CDR2 SMNVEV come from the germline V gene (reference sequence). There are 15 residues in the CDR3. The CDR3 sequence: CASSLRTGTHQPQHF. The CDR3 coding sequence is TGTGCCAGCAGTTTGAGGACAGGGACGCATCAGCCCCAGCATTTT.

The gene calls are TRBV5-5 and TRBJ2-2; no clear D. The CDR3 has 15 residues. Per germline, CDR1 SGHKS and CDR2 YYEKEE (reference sequence). Trimming took off 0 bases at V and 0 bases at J, with 6 bases between the two ends. CDR3 bases: TGTGCCAGCAGCTTGGCACTCACGAACACCGGGGAGCTGTTTTTT. This codes for CASSLALTNTGELFF.

This clone was found a few times. The chain recombines TRBV12-5 with TRBJ1-5; no clear D. The CDR3 is made up of 12 amino acids. Germline V lookup: CDR1 LGHNT, CDR2 FRNRAP. The V end was cut by 1 base, the J end by 6 bases, with 4 bases between. The CDR3 bases are TGTGCTAGTGGTTTGGACACTCAGCCCCAGCATTTT. Its protein is CASGLDTQPQHF.

The genes are TRBV6-2 or TRBV6-3 and TRBJ2-1, with 16 bases matching TRBD2. Germline loops: CDR1 MNHEY, CDR2 SVGEGT. CDR3 length: 17 residues. V was pared by 4 bases and J by 9 bases, with 9 bases of the junction left unmatched. DNA for the CDR3: TGTGCCAGCAGTTCACCCGGGACTAGCGGGAGGGTCGGTGAGCAGTTCTTC. This sequence encodes CASSSPGTSGRVGEQFF.

V is TRBV14 and J is TRBJ1-2; perhaps TRBD1 as D (5 bases). The V end lost 4 bases, the J end lost 5 bases, and 8 bases lay between the germline ends. CDR1 is SGHDN and CDR2 is FVKESK in the germline V gene. The CDR3 runs 12 residues. The CDR3 DNA sequence: TGTGCCAGCAGCCCGGGGGGTTATGGCTACACCTTC. This translates into CASSPGGYGYTF.

The chain has TRBV30 and TRBJ2-3; the D gene is possibly TRBD1 (5 bases). This CDR3 contains 11 residues. Germline CDR1 reads GTSNPN; CDR2 reads SVGIG (reference sequence). V was cut by 4 bases and J by 4 bases, with 6 bases left in between. For the CDR3, the DNA is TGTGCCTGGACGACAGCAGATACGCAGTATTTT. This codes for CAWTTADTQYF.

V gene TRBV2 combines with J gene TRBJ2-3, with D perhaps TRBD1 (6 bases). V was shortened by 4 bases and J by 4 bases, with 15 bases between the two germline ends. The germline V gene encodes CDR1 SNHLY and CDR2 FYNNEI. This CDR3 region has 15 residues. This CDR3 reads CASSVQGLGADTQYF. The CDR3 region has the DNA TGTGCCAGCAGTGTTCAGGGGCTAGGCGCAGATACGCAGTATTTT.

In nucleotides, the CDR3 is TGTGCCAGCAGCTCGACTAGCGGGATCGTTGCAGATACGCAGTATTTT. This gives the protein CASSSTSGIVADTQYF. The rearrangement joins TRBV11-2 to TRBJ2-3; TRBD2 aligns across 11 bases. With V trimmed by 4 bases and J by 4 bases, 7 bases remained unmatched. The CDR3 is 16 residues long. Germline V gene sequence: CDR1 SGHAT, CDR2 FQNNGV. Full variable domain (rest looked up from reference TRBV11-2 and TRBJ2-3): EAGVAQSPRYKIIEKRQSVAFWCNPISGHATLYWYQQILGQGPKLLIQFQNNGVVDDSQLPKDRFSAERLKGVDSTLKIQPAKLEDSAVYLCASSSTSGIVADTQYFGPGTRLTVL.

The chain couples TRBV27 to TRBJ1-2; possible D gene TRBD1, 6 bases. Germline V gene data show CDR1 as MNHEY and CDR2 as SMNVEV (reference sequence). The V end lost 4 bases, the J end lost 2 bases, and 11 bases lay between the germline ends. CDR3 length equals 14 residues. CDR3 in amino acids: CASSSYRENYGYTF. CDR3 coding DNA: TGTGCCAGCAGTTCCTACAGGGAAAACTATGGCTACACCTTC.

This clone has only a few counts. The rearrangement joins TRBV3-1 (or the pseudogene TRBV3-2) to TRBJ1-6; 7 bases are a match to TRBD1. V shed 4 bases and J 9 bases; nucleotides not matched to a gene: 3. This CDR3 comprises 13 residues. Per the germline V gene, CDR1 is LGHDT and CDR2 is YNNKEL (reference sequence). The CDR3 sequence: CASSRQGISPLHF. Written as DNA, the CDR3 is TGTGCCAGCAGCCGACAGGGCATTTCACCCCTCCACTTT.

CDR3 sequence reads: CASSLSQQGRNEKLFF. For the CDR3, the DNA is TGTGCCAGCTCCCTATCCCAACAGGGGAGGAATGAAAAACTGTTTTTT. The chain joins TRBV18 to TRBJ1-4; 7 positions match TRBD1. Germline CDR1 reads KGHSH; CDR2 reads LQKENI. V lost 6 bases, J lost 5 bases, and 12 bases stayed unmatched. This CDR3 contains 16 residues.

J is TRBJ1-3 and V is TRBV7-2; a possible D gene is TRBD1 (5 bases). V was clipped by 5 bases and J by 0 bases, with 14 bases between them. The CDR3 runs 16 residues. Per germline, CDR1 SGHTA and CDR2 FQGNSA. In DNA, the CDR3 is TGTGCCAGCAGCCCCAGACAGACCAGCTCTGGAAACACCATATATTTT. Its translation is CASSPRQTSSGNTIYF.

This chain connects TRBV19 to TRBJ2-1; possibly TRBD1 for D (5 bases). V lost 3 bases and J lost 9, with 18 bases in between. The CDR3 consists of 15 residues. CDR1 LNHDA and CDR2 SQIVND come from the germline V gene (reference sequence). DNA of the CDR3: TGTGCCAGTAGTATCTCTAGTTGGGCTAGGGGTGAGCAGTTCTTC. Its translation: CASSISSWARGEQFF.